This entry concerns a single T cell receptor (beta chain). Its antigen is still unknown. No much larger clonotype is one base removed from it; base qualities were not supplied. Participants in the prospective study were aged about 18 to 95 years, lived in under 30 United States geographic areas, and enrolled through a virtual design. To assign participants to cohorts, the prospective study relied on clinical history that participants themselves reported in a screening survey and a study questionnaire. In the prospective study, whole blood, serum and a nasopharyngeal or oropharyngeal swab were collected from each participant by mobile phlebotomists. Prospective study participants could optionally give additional blood draws and questionnaires over an approximately two-month period. Blood samples from the prospective study were shipped frozen or at room temperature prior to DNA extraction. This sample stems from a study of blood T cell repertoires in COVID-19 (TCRdb year 2020). Study-wide context: Samples from collaborators originated in the United States, Italy and Spain and spanned both the acute and convalescent phases of COVID-19. The prospective study material was composed of cDNA or gDNA derived from T cells, B-cell-depleted T cells, or PBMCs. Subjects who had been exposed to COVID-19, were actively infected with it, or had recovered from it provided the deeply sampled blood TCRbeta repertoires that made up the dataset. The repertoires were released in a freely available public database intended as a resource for research on the immune response to SARS-CoV-2. The samples were drawn from two sources: the first 160 participants of the ongoing ImmuneRACE study, and fewer than 1,500 subjects contributed by 6 global collaborators. A de-identified subject ID, COVID-19 status, age in years and sex were almost always included in the sample metadata. Where HLA class I and class II types were available, the types were taken from metadata supplied by the sample provider, not from assay-based typing. Here is what the overall study found, with its caveats: The quantity of clinical and demographic metadata differed by source and by participant and was supplied without curation.

Via the germline V gene, CDR1 is MGHDK and CDR2 SYGVNS. From its cysteine to its phenylalanine, the CDR3 spans 15 amino acids. Only the CDR3 region is kept as DNA, spanning 45 bases read in frame from base 1. V ends up 6 bases short and J 7 bases short, with an unmatched junction base count of 13. TCRbeta CDR3 regions were amplified from genomic DNA by means of the immunoSEQ Assay, a bias-controlled multiplex PCR. On the study's bioinformatics: The number of nucleated cells in each sample was estimated from the amplification of reference gene primers within the assay. To quantify the absolute abundance of each unique TCRbeta CDR3 rearrangement, sequence reads were collapsed and filtered. Productive Simpson clonality was computed per sample as the square root of Simpson's diversity index over productive rearrangements. Imported from immuneACCESS, the table was reduced by TCRdb to in-frame sequences with V and J called. These copies leave out some clones; in studies compared against another copy, an unresolved V gene accounts for under half, and the cause of the remainder is not known. The DNA gave D and trimming, while V, J and clone size come from that table. Across this sample there are some 200,000 clones, with around 87% seen only once. About 3% of the sample lies in the top ten.

This clonotype was obtained from a woman between 18 and 29 years old in a cohort exposed to, infected with or recovered from COVID-19 (not recorded which). The specimen sequenced was PBMCs or T cells enriched from blood (not recorded which). The V and J genes are TRBV25-1 and TRBJ2-5, and TRBD1 matches 8 of the central bases. The sequenced DNA: TGTGCCAGCAGCTCCGGACAGGGTCAACAGGGGACCCAGTACTTC. It encodes CASSSGQGQQGTQYF.